This T cell receptor (beta chain) stems from a study of shared clonotypes between healthy human individuals. TCRdb's table, derived via immunoSEQ multiplex PCR, lists solely in-frame clones and lacks some. Among around 1,900,000 clones listed, 93% were seen once. As defined, naive CD8 cells were CD45RO-negative and positively selected for CCR7, with terminally differentiated effector memory CD45RA+ cells excluded. The CDR3 contains 14 residues. Germline values: CDR1 SGDLS, CDR2 YYNGEE. The V end was cut by 5 bases, the J end by 11 bases, with 22 bases between. This chain links TRBV9 with TRBJ1-1, with D maybe TRBD1 (5 bases). The sequencing input was naive CD8+ T cells from PBMCs. This sequence originates from a man aged 18 to 35 in good health. Some clones in this sample may be carry-over from other donors' samples. The CDR3 protein is CASSQSAGYKGAFF. The CDR3 coding sequence is TGTGCCAGCAGTCAATCCGCAGGTTATAAGGGGGCTTTCTTT.